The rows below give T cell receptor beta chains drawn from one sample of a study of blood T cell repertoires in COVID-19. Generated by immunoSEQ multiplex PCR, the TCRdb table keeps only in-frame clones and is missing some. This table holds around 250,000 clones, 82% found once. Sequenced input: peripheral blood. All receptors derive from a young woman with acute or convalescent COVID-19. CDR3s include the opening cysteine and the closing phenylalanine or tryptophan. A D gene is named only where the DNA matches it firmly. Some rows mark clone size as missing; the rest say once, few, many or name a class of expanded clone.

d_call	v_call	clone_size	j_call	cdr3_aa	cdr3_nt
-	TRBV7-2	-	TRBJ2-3	CASTSQGFSTDTQYF	TGTGCCAGCACCTCCCAGGGCTTTAGCACAGATACGCAGTATTTT
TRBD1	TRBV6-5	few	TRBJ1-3	CASSGTGSSGNTIYF	TGTGCCAGCAGCGGGACAGGAAGCAGTGGAAACACCATATATTTT
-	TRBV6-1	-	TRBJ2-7	CASSEEVRDIRYEQYF	TGTGCCAGCAGTGAAGAAGTAAGGGACATAAGGTACGAGCAGTACTTC
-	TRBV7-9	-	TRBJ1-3	CASSPRGVGNTIYF	TGTGCCAGCAGCCCCCGCGGGGTTGGAAACACCATATATTTT
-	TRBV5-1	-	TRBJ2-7	CASSYSTGTYEQYF	TGCGCCAGCAGCTACTCGACAGGTACCTACGAGCAGTACTTC
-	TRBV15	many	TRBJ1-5	CATSRDSNGPQHF	TGTGCCACCAGCAGAGATTCCAACGGGCCCCAGCATTTT
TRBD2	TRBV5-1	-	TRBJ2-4	CASSLGGLAGAQDIQYF	TGCGCCAGCAGCTTGGGGGGGCTAGCGGGAGCCCAGGACATTCAGTACTTC
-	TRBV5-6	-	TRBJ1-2	CASSLPGGYGYTF	TGTGCCAGCAGCTTGCCCGGGGGCTATGGCTACACCTTC
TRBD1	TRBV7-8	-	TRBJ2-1	CASSLERQGSRFF	TGTGCCAGCAGCTTAGAAAGACAGGGATCTCGGTTCTTC
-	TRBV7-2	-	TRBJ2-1	CASSFDRHNEQFF	TGTGCCAGCAGCTTTGACAGGCACAATGAGCAGTTCTTC
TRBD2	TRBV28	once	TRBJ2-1	CASYPSGRRDEQFF	TGTGCCAGCTACCCTAGCGGGAGAAGGGATGAGCAGTTCTTC
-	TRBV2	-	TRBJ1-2	CASRQDYGYTF	TGTGCCAGCAGACAGGACTATGGCTACACCTTC
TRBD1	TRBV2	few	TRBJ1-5	CATRRTGTLQPQHF	TGTGCCACGAGGCGGACAGGTACCTTACAGCCCCAGCATTTT